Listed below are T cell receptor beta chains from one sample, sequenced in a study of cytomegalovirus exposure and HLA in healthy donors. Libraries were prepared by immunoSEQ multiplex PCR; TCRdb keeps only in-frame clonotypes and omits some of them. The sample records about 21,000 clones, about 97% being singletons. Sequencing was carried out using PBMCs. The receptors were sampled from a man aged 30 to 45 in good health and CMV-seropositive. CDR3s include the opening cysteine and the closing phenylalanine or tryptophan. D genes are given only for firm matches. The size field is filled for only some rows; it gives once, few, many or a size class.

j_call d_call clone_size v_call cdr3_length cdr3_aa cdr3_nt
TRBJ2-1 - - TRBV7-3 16 CASSSHPLAPYNEQFF TGTGCCAGCAGCTCCCACCCACTAGCCCCTTACAATGAGCAGTTCTTC
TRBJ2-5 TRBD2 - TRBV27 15 CASSLSGRVMETQYF TGTGCCAGCAGCCTAAGCGGGAGGGTAATGGAGACCCAGTACTTC
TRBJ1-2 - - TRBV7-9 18 CASSPIDRILFFNYGYTF TGTGCCAGCAGCCCTATAGACAGGATCTTGTTTTTTAACTATGGCTACACCTTC
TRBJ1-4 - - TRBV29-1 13 CSVEAQGGEKLFF TGCAGCGTTGAGGCGCAGGGAGGGGAAAAACTGTTTTTT
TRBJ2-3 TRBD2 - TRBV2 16 CASSNPVLAGADTQYF TGTGCCAGCAGCAACCCCGTACTAGCGGGAGCAGATACGCAGTATTTT
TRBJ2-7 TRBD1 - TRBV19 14 CASSSGQGFYEQYF TGTGCCAGTAGTAGCGGACAGGGATTCTACGAGCAGTACTTC
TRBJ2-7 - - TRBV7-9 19 CASSLDKFNRAPFSYEQYF TGTGCCAGCAGCCTCGACAAATTCAACAGGGCTCCCTTTTCCTACGAGCAGTACTTC
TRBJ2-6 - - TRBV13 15 CASSFRGSGANVLTF TGTGCCAGCAGCTTCAGGGGTTCTGGGGCCAACGTCCTGACTTTC
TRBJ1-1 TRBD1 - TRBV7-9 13 CAGQGDMNTEAFF TGTGCCGGACAGGGAGATATGAACACTGAAGCTTTCTTT
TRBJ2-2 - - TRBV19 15 CATNEGPARTGELFF TGTGCCACCAATGAGGGCCCCGCGAGAACCGGGGAGCTGTTTTTT
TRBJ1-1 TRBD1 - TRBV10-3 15 CAISEGTGTASEAFF TGTGCCATCAGTGAGGGGACAGGGACGGCGTCTGAAGCTTTCTTT
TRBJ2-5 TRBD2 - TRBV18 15 CASSPGLAGGETQYF TGTGCCAGCTCACCAGGACTAGCGGGAGGGGAGACCCAGTACTTC
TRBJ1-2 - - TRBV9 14 CASSVSDSPLGYTF TGTGCCAGCAGCGTCTCGGACAGCCCTTTGGGCTACACCTTC
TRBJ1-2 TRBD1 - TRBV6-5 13 CASSGTGNYGYTF TGTGCCAGCAGCGGGACAGGGAACTATGGCTACACCTTC
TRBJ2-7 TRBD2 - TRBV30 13 CAWSVGGRGEQYF TGTGCCTGGAGTGTCGGAGGGAGGGGCGAGCAGTACTTC
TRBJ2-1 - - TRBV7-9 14 CASSLAGSYNEQFF TGTGCCAGCAGCCTCGCGGGGAGTTACAATGAGCAGTTCTTC
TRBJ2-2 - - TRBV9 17 CASSVEARPLWTGELFF TGTGCCAGCAGCGTAGAGGCCAGGCCACTGTGGACCGGGGAGCTGTTTTTT
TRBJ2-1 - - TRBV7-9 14 CASSSAGSYNEQFF TGTGCCAGCAGCTCCGCCGGCTCCTACAATGAGCAGTTCTTC
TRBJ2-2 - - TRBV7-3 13 CASSFGNTGELFF TGTGCCAGCAGCTTTGGCAACACCGGGGAGCTGTTTTTT
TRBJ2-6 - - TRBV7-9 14 CASSTGTGANVLTF TGTGCCAGCAGCACAGGGACTGGGGCCAACGTCCTGACTTTC
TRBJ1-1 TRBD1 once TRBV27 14 CASSLGQGRLGAFF TGTGCCAGCAGTTTGGGACAGGGTAGGCTTGGGGCTTTCTTT
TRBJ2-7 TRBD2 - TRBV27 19 CASSSHPGLALVHPYEQYF TGTGCCAGCAGTTCGCACCCGGGACTAGCGCTCGTTCACCCCTACGAGCAGTACTTC
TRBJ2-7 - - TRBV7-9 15 CASSLVGDYSYEQYF TGTGCCAGCAGCTTAGTGGGTGACTATTCCTACGAGCAGTACTTC
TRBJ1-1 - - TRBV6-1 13 CASNRGSNTEAFF TGTGCCAGCAATCGGGGTTCGAACACTGAAGCTTTCTTT
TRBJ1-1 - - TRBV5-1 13 CASRGGGNTEAFF TGCGCCAGCAGGGGTGGAGGGAACACTGAAGCTTTCTTT
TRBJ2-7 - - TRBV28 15 CASSPPGEHGYEQYF TGTGCCAGCAGTCCACCGGGGGAGCACGGCTACGAGCAGTACTTC
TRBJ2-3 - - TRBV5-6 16 CASSLEGVLRTDTQYF TGTGCCAGCAGCTTGGAAGGGGTTCTGCGCACAGATACGCAGTATTTT
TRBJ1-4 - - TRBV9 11 CASSRGEKLFF TGTGCCAGCAGCCGGGGGGAAAAACTGTTTTTT
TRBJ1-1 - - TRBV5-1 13 CASSARSDTEAFF TGCGCCAGCAGCGCGAGGTCGGACACTGAAGCTTTCTTT
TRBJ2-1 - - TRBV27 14 CASSSGLRAGEQFF TGTGCCAGCAGTTCGGGCTTGCGGGCGGGCGAGCAGTTCTTC
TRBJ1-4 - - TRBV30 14 CACLVGSGNEKLFF TGTGCCTGCCTAGTCGGGTCTGGTAATGAAAAACTGTTTTTT
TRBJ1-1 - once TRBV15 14 CATSRDRVNTEAFF TGTGCCACCAGCAGAGACAGGGTGAACACTGAAGCTTTCTTT
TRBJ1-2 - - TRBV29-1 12 CSVGPGLYGYTF TGCAGCGTTGGCCCAGGGCTCTATGGCTACACCTTC
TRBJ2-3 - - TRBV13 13 CASSPDREGTQYF TGTGCCAGCAGCCCGGACAGGGAGGGTACGCAGTATTTT
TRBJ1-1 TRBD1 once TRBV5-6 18 CASSLLLDRGIMNTEAFF TGTGCCAGCAGCTTGCTCTTGGACAGGGGGATTATGAACACTGAAGCTTTCTTT
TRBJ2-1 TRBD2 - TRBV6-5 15 CASSYSPSGPKEQFF TGTGCCAGCAGTTACTCGCCTAGCGGACCCAAAGAGCAGTTCTTC
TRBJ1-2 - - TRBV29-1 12 CSVPVGAYGYTF TGCAGCGTCCCCGTAGGAGCCTATGGCTACACCTTC
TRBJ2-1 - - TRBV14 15 CASSRPRASYNEQFF TGTGCCAGCAGCCGGCCGCGGGCTTCCTACAATGAGCAGTTCTTC
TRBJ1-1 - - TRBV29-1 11 CSDSQGTEAFF TGCAGCGACTCCCAGGGAACTGAAGCTTTCTTT
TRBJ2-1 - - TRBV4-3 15 CASSQDRLRVNEQFF TGCGCCAGCAGCCAAGATCGTCTCCGGGTCAATGAGCAGTTCTTC
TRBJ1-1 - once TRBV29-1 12 CSVASGYTEAFF TGCAGCGTTGCCTCGGGGTACACTGAAGCTTTCTTT
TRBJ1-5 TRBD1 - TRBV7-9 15 CASSRGQGKNQPQHF TGTGCCAGCAGCCGAGGACAGGGCAAGAATCAGCCCCAGCATTTT
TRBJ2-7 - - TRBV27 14 CASSFKLPSYEQYF TGTGCCAGCAGTTTCAAGCTCCCCTCCTACGAGCAGTACTTC
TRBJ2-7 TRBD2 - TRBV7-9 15 CASTRGGRGVYEQYF TGTGCCAGCACCCGCGGGGGACGAGGCGTCTACGAGCAGTACTTC
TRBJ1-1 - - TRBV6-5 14 CASSSVREITEAFF TGTGCCAGCAGTTCCGTACGGGAGATCACTGAAGCTTTCTTT
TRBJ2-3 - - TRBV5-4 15 CASSLEASYTDTQYF TGTGCCAGCAGCTTGGAGGCTAGTTACACAGATACGCAGTATTTT
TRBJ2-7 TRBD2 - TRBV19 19 CASSIPTSGTLTDSYEQYF TGTGCCAGTAGTATACCGACTAGCGGGACGCTCACTGACTCCTACGAGCAGTACTTC
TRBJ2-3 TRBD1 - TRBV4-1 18 CASSQRPHRDREKDTQYF TGCGCCAGCAGCCAACGACCTCACCGGGACAGGGAAAAGGATACGCAGTATTTT
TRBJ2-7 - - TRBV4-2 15 CASSQISNPAYEQYF TGTGCCAGCAGCCAAATATCAAATCCGGCCTACGAGCAGTACTTC
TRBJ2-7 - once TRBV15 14 CATSRDVDSYEQYF TGTGCCACCAGCAGAGACGTGGACAGCTACGAGCAGTACTTC
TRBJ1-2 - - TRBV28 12 CASSTTNYGYTF TGTGCCAGCAGTACAACTAACTATGGCTACACCTTC
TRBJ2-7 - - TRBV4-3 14 CASSQETSSYEQYF TGCGCCAGCAGCCAAGAGACTAGCTCCTACGAGCAGTACTTC
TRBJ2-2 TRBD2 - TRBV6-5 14 CASKEGEGHGELFF TGTGCCAGCAAAGAAGGGGAGGGGCACGGGGAGCTGTTTTTT
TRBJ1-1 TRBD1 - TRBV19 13 CASFAGGNTEAFF TGTGCCAGTTTCGCAGGGGGGAACACTGAAGCTTTCTTT
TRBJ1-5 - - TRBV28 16 CASSLLAGLHNQPQHF TGTGCCAGCAGTTTATTGGCAGGGCTCCACAATCAGCCCCAGCATTTT